The 19 T cell receptor beta chains below come from one sample, sequenced in a study of PD-L1 blockade in urothelial cancer. As to time point: pretreatment peripheral blood. Using immunoSEQ multiplex PCR, the repertoire was profiled, and TCRdb retains in-frame clones only, with some absent. The repertoire consists of 65,000 to 90,000 clones, with roughly 84% occurring once and the leading ten covering 8.5% to 10%. This material consisted of PBMCs, taken around atezolizumab (anti-PD-L1) treatment. Every receptor here comes from a woman between 70 and 85 years old with urothelial cancer.

The gene calls are TRBV6-1 and TRBJ2-7; possible D gene TRBD1, 6 bases. CDR1 and CDR2 (germline): MNHNS, SASEGT. V was shortened by 5 bases and J by 4 bases, with 15 bases between the two germline ends. The CDR3 runs to 14 residues. The chain's CDR3 is CASSPQTGLYEQYF. In nucleotides, the CDR3 is TGTGCCAGCAGTCCACAAACAGGGTTGTACGAGCAGTACTTC.

Here the CDR3 reads CASNPGLAINEQFF. Written as DNA, the CDR3 is TGTGCCAGCAACCCGGGACTAGCAATTAATGAGCAGTTCTTC. V usage is TRBV5-4 and J usage is TRBJ2-1; TRBD2 matches at 9 bases. The germline V gene has CDR1 SGHNT and CDR2 YYREEE (reference sequence). The length of the CDR3 is 14 residues. Trimming at V came to 6 bases and at J to 7 bases, leaving 8 bases not matched to a gene. The variable domain in full, completed from reference TRBV5-4 and TRBJ2-1, reads ETGVTQSPTHLIKTRGQQVTLRCSSQSGHNTVSWYQQALGQGPQFIFQYYREEENGRGNFPPRFSGLQFPNYSSELNVNALELDDSALYLCASNPGLAINEQFFGPGTRLTVL.

This clone was picked up a small number of times. The chain couples TRBV5-8 to TRBJ1-4; D is ambiguous. The germline gives CDR1 SGHTS, CDR2 YDEGEE. V dropped 3 bases and J dropped 4 bases, with 13 bases sitting between them. The CDR3 has 15 residues. In DNA form, the CDR3 reads TGTGCCAGCAGCTCCCCCCGACACCTTAATGAAAAACTGTTTTTT. This encodes CASSSPRHLNEKLFF.

This chain connects TRBV30 to TRBJ1-5; D uncertain. The V end was cut by 6 bases, the J end by 0 bases, with 15 bases between. The germline CDR1 and CDR2 sequences are GTSNPN and SVGIG (reference sequence). The CDR3 length is 15 residues. CDR3 sequence: CACQIGRASNQPQHF. CDR3 bases: TGTGCCTGCCAAATTGGGAGAGCTAGCAATCAGCCCCAGCATTTT.

This clone has just a few counts. The chain employs TRBV10-3 and TRBJ1-3; TRBD1 agrees at 9 bases. The CDR3 is made up of 16 amino acids. Losses at the gene ends were 4 bases for V and 6 bases for J; bases not matched to a gene: 10. Germline V CDR1 and CDR2: ENHRY, SYGVKD. DNA of the CDR3: TGTGCCATCAGTGTTTCCGGGACAGGGAACCAAAACACCATATATTTT. This codes for CAISVSGTGNQNTIYF.

This sequence joins TRBV18 and TRBJ2-1, with D possibly matching TRBD1 (6 bases). Per germline, CDR1 KGHSH and CDR2 LQKENI. The CDR3 runs 16 residues. Trimming pared 3 bases from V and 6 bases from J, leaving 18 bases between. The CDR3 spells CASSPSRDTILNEQFF. The CDR3 DNA follows: TGTGCCAGCTCACCGTCCCGGGACACGATACTCAATGAGCAGTTCTTC.

The chain recombines TRBV30 with TRBJ2-7, with 7 bases that match TRBD1. This CDR3 spans 15 amino acids. Germline V gives CDR1 GTSNPN, CDR2 SVGIG (reference sequence). Losses at the gene ends were 5 bases for V and 0 bases for J; bases not matched to a gene: 10. The CDR3 loop is CAWATGTDFSYEQYF. CDR3 in DNA: TGTGCCTGGGCCACCGGGACAGACTTCTCCTACGAGCAGTACTTC.

The J gene is TRBJ2-1, the V gene TRBV29-1; 12 positions match TRBD1. The CDR3 covers 17 residues. Germline-derived CDR1 and CDR2 are SQVTM and ANQGSEA. Unmatched junction bases numbered 12, after V lost 5 bases and J lost 4 bases. In nucleotides, the CDR3 is TGCAGCGTTAAGGGGACAGGGGGCACGCTAGATTACAATGAGCAGTTCTTC. It codes for CSVKGTGGTLDYNEQFF.

This chain joins TRBV20-1 and TRBJ1-1, with 8 bases identical to TRBD1. Germline loops: CDR1 DFQATT, CDR2 SNEGSKA (reference sequence). V lost 5 bases to trimming and J lost 6 bases; unmatched junction nucleotides: 2. The CDR3 is 11 residues long. Here the CDR3 reads CSAAQGAEAFF. CDR3 sequence (DNA): TGCAGTGCTGCACAGGGGGCTGAAGCTTTCTTT.

The V call is TRBV6-1, the J call TRBJ2-7; TRBD1 matches 9 bases. The CDR3 is 15 residues long. Germline CDR1 reads MNHNS; CDR2 reads SASEGT. J was trimmed by 5 bases and V by 7 bases; bases with no gene match: 12. The CDR3 reads CASTPGPGQGNEQYF. CDR3 coding DNA: TGTGCCAGCACCCCAGGCCCCGGACAGGGGAACGAGCAGTACTTC.

The chain has TRBV18 and TRBJ1-1; TRBD1 agrees at 7 bases. Germline lookup yields CDR1 KGHSH and CDR2 LQKENI. The CDR3 length is 16 residues. The V and J ends lost 1 base and 10 bases, in that order; junction bases with no gene match: 15. The CDR3 is CASSPRQGTSHPRAFF. The CDR3 DNA reads TGTGCCAGCTCACCACGACAGGGAACCTCCCATCCGAGAGCTTTCTTT.

The chain carries TRBV27 and TRBJ2-7, with 9 bases fitting TRBD1. With V trimmed by 10 bases and J by 2 bases, 9 bases remained unmatched. The CDR3 length is 14 residues. Germline loops: CDR1 MNHEY, CDR2 SMNVEV (reference sequence). The CDR3 DNA sequence: TGTGCCATAGCCCGCGGGACAGGGCCCTACGAGCAGTACTTC. Translating it yields CAIARGTGPYEQYF.

This chain's CDR3 is CASMGQVSNQPQHF. The CDR3 DNA sequence: TGTGCCAGCATGGGACAGGTTAGCAATCAGCCCCAGCATTTT. The gene calls are TRBV6-1 and TRBJ1-5; TRBD1 matches 8 bases. Germline CDR1 is MNHNS and CDR2 is SASEGT. V shed 7 bases and J 0 bases; nucleotides not matched to a gene: 2. The CDR3 extends over 14 amino acids.

V usage is TRBV5-1 and J usage is TRBJ1-1; 9 bases are shared with TRBD1. J gave up 0 bases and V 5 bases, and 5 bases lay outside the gene matches. From germline, CDR1 is SGHRS and CDR2 YFSETQ. The length of the CDR3 is 15 residues. CDR3 loop: CASRDRGYLNTEAFF. As DNA, the CDR3 is TGCGCCAGCAGAGACAGGGGGTATTTGAACACTGAAGCTTTCTTT.

This clone was recorded only once. The V gene is TRBV10-2, the J gene TRBJ2-3, with 12 nucleotides matching TRBD2. The trim removed 6 bases at V and 4 bases at J, leaving 8 bases unmatched. The CDR3 loop spans 16 amino acids. CDR1 and CDR2 (germline): WSHSY, SAAADI. The CDR3 sequence: CASSLTSGGGADTQYF. The CDR3 DNA reads TGCGCCAGCAGCTTGACTAGCGGGGGTGGCGCAGATACGCAGTATTTT.

This sequence joins TRBV5-1 and TRBJ2-1, with 9 bases identical to TRBD2. This CDR3 spans 13 amino acids. Germline V lookup: CDR1 SGHRS, CDR2 YFSETQ. V trimming: 7 bases; J trimming: 8 bases; junction bases outside the gene matches: 7. The CDR3 DNA reads as TGCGCCAGCGGATCCTTAGCGGGGGATGAGCAGTTCTTC. Translated, it gives CASGSLAGDEQFF.

CDR3 coding DNA: TGTGCCACGACCCCCGGGACAGGGGCTTCCTACGAGCAGTACTTC. This codes for CATTPGTGASYEQYF. V and J are TRBV6-6 and TRBJ2-7, with 10 nucleotides matching TRBD1. After removal of 10 bases from V and 1 base from J, the junction contained 10 bases not matched to a gene. The CDR3 totals 15 residues. Germline V CDR1 and CDR2: MNHNY, SVGAGI (reference sequence).

The V gene is TRBV6-9, the J gene TRBJ2-4, with TRBD1 identical over 12 bases. The CDR3 extends over 21 amino acids. The germline V gene encodes CDR1 MNHGY and CDR2 SVAAGI. Unmatched junction bases numbered 14, after V lost 2 bases and J lost 0 bases. CDR3 sequence: CASSYRPPGQGANLAKNIQYF. The CDR3 DNA sequence: TGTGCCAGCAGTTATCGGCCCCCGGGACAGGGGGCTAATCTAGCCAAAAACATTCAGTACTTC.

The chain combines TRBV18 with TRBJ2-2, with 7 bases fitting TRBD2. Germline CDR1 and CDR2: KGHSH and LQKENI. The CDR3 has 16 amino acids. With 1 base clipped from V and 4 bases from J, the junction kept 6 bases outside the gene matches. The CDR3 here is CASSPRNSGFTGELFF. The CDR3 DNA is TGTGCCAGCTCACCACGTAATAGCGGGTTCACCGGGGAGCTGTTTTTT. The variable domain in full, with the rest retrieved from reference TRBV18 and TRBJ2-2, is NAGVMQNPRHLVRRRGQEARLRCSPMKGHSHVYWYRQLPEEGLKFMVYLQKENIIDESGMPKERFSAEFPKEGPSILRIQQVVRGDSAAYFCASSPRNSGFTGELFFGEGSRLTVL.